This T cell receptor (beta chain) was sequenced for a study of cytomegalovirus exposure and HLA in healthy donors. The CDR3 has 16 residues. Between the trimmed V and J ends, which lost 4 bases and 3 bases, there was a span of 19 bases. The V gene's germline CDR1 is MGHRA and CDR2 YSYEKL. The PCR was carried out with 60 Vbeta primers and 13 Jbeta primers. Libraries were prepared by immunoSEQ multiplex PCR; TCRdb keeps only in-frame clonotypes and omits some of them. In the table there are 130,000 to 150,000 clones, about 86% of which are singletons. Broader study findings: Reports indicate that TCR beta sequences accurately predicted the HLA-A and HLA-B alleles of most subjects. A reported reduction in N-insertions relative to the approximately 670-donor mean was seen in an Asian-associated ancestry cluster in a later analysis.

By proportion, this clone is medium-sized. Its antigen is unidentified. The chain combines TRBV4-1 with TRBJ2-7; perhaps TRBD2 as D (6 bases). Sequencing input: PBMCs. This clonotype was obtained from a man aged 35 to 55 in good health and CMV-seropositive. CDR3: CASSPQLGLRDYEQYF. The CDR3 nucleotides read TGCGCCAGCAGCCCGCAATTGGGACTCAGGGACTACGAGCAGTACTTC.